This T cell receptor beta chain comes out of a study of blood T cell repertoires in COVID-19. Across the whole study: Samples taken during acute and convalescent COVID-19 were collected in the United States, Italy and Spain.

Deletions cut 4 bases from V and 4 bases from J, with 13 bases between. Germline CDR1 LGHDT, CDR2 YNNKEL (reference sequence). The CDR3 runs 14 residues. Study processing details: Reference gene primer amplification in the assay estimated nucleated cell counts. TCRdb's copy holds only in-frame clones and misses some; the assay was immunoSEQ multiplex PCR. D and trimming come from the DNA, and the V and J calls and clone size come from that table. The sample includes some 6,400 clones, more than 65% of them seen just once. The rearrangement joins TRBV3-1 (or the pseudogene TRBV3-2) to TRBJ1-2, with D tentatively TRBD1 (6 bases). Sequenced: peripheral blood. The sequence derives from a human donor with active COVID-19. The donor label of this sample is uncertain. The DNA for the CDR3 is TGTGCCAGCAGCCTGGGGGGGCTGAGCTATGGCTACACCTTC. Amino acid sequence: CASSLGGLSYGYTF.